This TCR beta chain was captured in a study of patients and donors after allogeneic stem cell transplantation. One entry per CDR3 protein results from TCRdb running MiXCR on the RT-PCR reads. The table shows approximately 170,000 distinct CDR3 sequences, with 24% occurring only once. V lost 0 bases and J lost 0; bases outside the gene matches: 4. CDR1 is SGHDT, CDR2 YYEEEE, per germline. The CDR3 runs 18 residues. This sequence originates from a human donor who was either an allogeneic HSCT recipient or a stem cell or donor lymphocyte infusion donor (not recorded which). It is not recorded whose cells these are; they may come from a transplant donor. The genes are TRBV5-6 and TRBJ2-2; 11 bases line up with TRBD2. The sequencing input was blood, either unsorted or a sorted T cell fraction (not recorded which). The chain's CDR3 is CASSLVGLAGTNTGELFF. CDR3 bases: TGTGCCAGCAGCTTGGTTGGACTAGCGGGCACGAACACCGGGGAGCTGTTTTTT.